The 3 T cell receptor beta chains listed next were all sequenced from one sample in a study of T cells in Graves' hyperthyroidism and ophthalmopathy. RNA transcripts provided the source from which TCR beta CDR3 regions were amplified. First-round RT-PCR with HTBI primers amplified the TCR CDR3 region. Each CDR3 protein is one row after TCRdb ran MiXCR on the multiplex PCR reads. The table shows approximately 360,000 distinct CDR3 sequences, with approximately 14% occurring only once. The sequencing input was blood. The receptors come from a woman younger than 30 with Graves' hyperthyroidism that later progressed to Graves' ophthalmopathy.

The CDR3 is CASADSGRFRETQYF. CDR3 nucleotides: TGTGCTAGTGCCGACTCGGGTCGTTTTAGAGAGACCCAGTACTTC. The V and J genes are TRBV12-5 and TRBJ2-5; D call uncertain. With 7 bases removed from V and 4 bases from J, the gap between germline ends came to 19 bases. Germline CDR1 LGHNT, CDR2 FRNRAP. There are 15 residues in the CDR3.

V gene TRBV20-1 combines with J gene TRBJ2-7; D uncertain. V lost 5 bases, J lost 4 bases, and 9 bases lay in between. The CDR3 loop spans 11 amino acids. The V gene's germline CDR1 is DFQATT and CDR2 SNEGSKA (reference sequence). CDR3 in DNA: TGCAGTGCTCAGAAAGCGTACGAGCAGTACTTC. Translation gives CSAQKAYEQYF.

This clonotype was observed once. The CDR3 loop is CATRGDRGNQPQHF. The CDR3, as DNA: TGTGCCACCAGAGGGGACAGGGGAAATCAGCCCCAGCATTTT. This chain links TRBV28 with TRBJ1-5; 10 bases align to TRBD1. Trimming at V came to 10 bases and at J to 4 bases, leaving 7 bases not matched to a gene. The CDR3 is made up of 14 amino acids. Germline-derived CDR1 and CDR2 are MDHEN and SYDVKM. Filled out from reference TRBV28 and TRBJ1-5, the complete variable domain reads DVKVTQSSRYLVKRTGEKVFLECVQDMDHENMFWYRQDPGLGLRLIYFSYDVKMKEKGDIPEGYSVSREKKERFSLILESASTNQTSMYLCATRGDRGNQPQHFGDGTRLSIL.